This T cell receptor (beta chain) was identified in a study of T-cell memory formation after mild COVID-19. Study summary: Largely, TCR clusters stayed within a single donor.

Deletions cut 2 bases from V and 9 bases from J, with 18 bases between. Germline lookup yields CDR1 SGHDT and CDR2 YYEEEE. The CDR3 has 15 residues. Via MiXCR, TCRdb re-called the 5' RACE reads, giving one row per CDR3 protein. The profile covers a few hundred thousand distinct CDR3 sequences, with 16% appearing a single time and 20% to 25% taken by the ten largest. This clonotype was seen many times. What it binds is unknown. General study results and limits: Contracting clones from day 15 to 85 showed balanced CD4/CD8; later expanders favored CD4+.

Sequencing was done on a sample of PBMCs or a T cell subset sorted from them (not recorded which). This receptor was identified in a young man who had mild COVID-19 (a few samples of this study predate the infection). Cell type and time point are not known. The chain is built from TRBV5-6 and TRBJ2-1; possibly TRBD1 for D (6 bases). CDR3 residues: CASSFIDRISAEQFF. The CDR3 nucleotides are TGTGCCAGCAGCTTCATCGACAGGATCTCCGCTGAGCAGTTCTTC.